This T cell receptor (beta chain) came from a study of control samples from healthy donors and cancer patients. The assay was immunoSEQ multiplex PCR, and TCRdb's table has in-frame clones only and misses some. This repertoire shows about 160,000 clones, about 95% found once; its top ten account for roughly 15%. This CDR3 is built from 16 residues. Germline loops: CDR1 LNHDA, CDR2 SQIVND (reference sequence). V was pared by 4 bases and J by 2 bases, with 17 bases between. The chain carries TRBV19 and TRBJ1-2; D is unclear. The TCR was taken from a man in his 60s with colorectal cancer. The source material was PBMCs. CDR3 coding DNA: TGTGCCAGTAGTACGTCGGAGGGCAGGTCGAACTATGGCTACACCTTC. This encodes CASSTSEGRSNYGYTF.